The 22 T cell receptor beta chains listed next were all sequenced from one sample in a study of response to subunit inactivated influenza vaccine. Each CDR3 protein is one row after TCRdb ran MiXCR on the RT-PCR reads. The sample has hundreds of thousands of distinct CDR3 sequences; 9.5% to 13% are singletons. Here the sequenced sample was PBMCs from blood, taken about 40 days after vaccination. These TCRs come from a man aged 45-65 years who received an inactivated influenza vaccine.

At least ten counts were recorded for this clonotype. The gene calls are TRBV29-1 and TRBJ1-1, with 9 bases lining up with TRBD1. V shed 4 bases, J shed 5 bases, and the junction held 2 bases outside the gene matches. Germline V gene data show CDR1 as SQVTM and CDR2 as ANQGSEA. There are 12 residues in the CDR3. The CDR3 DNA reads TGCAGCGTTGCGACAGGGGGTACTGAAGCTTTCTTT. This sequence encodes CSVATGGTEAFF.

This clonotype was counted at least ten times. The chain employs TRBV7-2 and TRBJ1-2, with TRBD1 as a possible D gene (6 bases). The germline V gene has CDR1 SGHTA and CDR2 FQGNSA. CDR3 length: 15 residues. Trimming stripped 8 bases from V and 5 bases from J, with 21 bases between. CDR3 loop: CASGGVPGQGYGYTF. The CDR3 region has the DNA TGTGCCAGCGGGGGCGTCCCGGGACAAGGGTATGGCTACACCTTC.

The V and J genes are TRBV7-2 and TRBJ2-3; D perhaps matches TRBD1 (5 bases). Trimming cost V 5 bases and J 2 bases, with 14 bases left between them. This CDR3 has 15 residues. Germline CDR1 is SGHTA and CDR2 is FQGNSA. This CDR3 reads CASSPRAGSTDTQYF. CDR3 in DNA: TGTGCCAGCAGCCCACGGGCAGGGTCCACAGATACGCAGTATTTT.

This clonotype was observed many times. The chain has TRBV20-1 and TRBJ1-1; the D is unclear. The CDR3 is 14 amino acids. V gave up 3 bases and J gave up 1 base, with 12 bases separating them. CDR1 is DFQATT, CDR2 SNEGSKA, per germline (reference sequence). The CDR3 coding sequence is TGCAGTGCTAGTTTTGCAGGCAAGAACACTGAAGCTTTCTTT. Translating gives CSASFAGKNTEAFF.

This clonotype was detected a few times. J is TRBJ2-1 and V is TRBV15; D gene unclear. The V and J ends lost 1 base and 2 bases respectively, with 12 bases between them. The CDR3 extends over 16 amino acids. Looked up from germline, CDR1 is LNHNV and CDR2 is YYDKDF (reference sequence). The CDR3 region is CATSRALDGAYNEQFF. CDR3 bases: TGTGCCACCAGCAGAGCATTGGACGGAGCCTACAATGAGCAGTTCTTC.

This clonotype appeared a few times. The chain links TRBV7-2 to TRBJ2-5; maybe TRBD1 (6 bases). V was pared by 7 bases and J by 2 bases, with 14 bases between. CDR1 is SGHTA and CDR2 is FQGNSA in the germline V gene. This CDR3 spans 14 amino acids. CDR3 sequence reads: CASMPGQPQETQYF. In DNA form, the CDR3 reads TGTGCCAGCATGCCGGGACAACCGCAAGAGACCCAGTACTTC.

This clonotype was seen ten or more times. V usage is TRBV29-1 and J usage is TRBJ2-7; 7 bases are shared with TRBD2. CDR1 SQVTM and CDR2 ANQGSEA come from the germline V gene. The V gene end was trimmed by 6 bases and the J gene end by 2 bases; junction bases not matched to a gene: 7. The CDR3 is 13 residues long. The CDR3 DNA follows: TGCAGCGTGAGGCGGGACTACACCTACGAGCAGTACTTC. It encodes CSVRRDYTYEQYF.

The CDR3 region has the DNA TGCGCCAGCAGTGAGGGACTACTAAGCTCTGGGGCCAACGTCCTGACTTTC. Its protein product is CASSEGLLSSGANVLTF. The genes are TRBV5-1 and TRBJ2-6; 7 bases are a match to TRBD2. CDR1 is SGHRS, CDR2 YFSETQ, per germline. Germline trimming cut 5 bases from V and 0 bases from J; bases unmatched to any gene: 8. This CDR3 comprises 17 residues.

There are a few counts of this clonotype. This chain joins TRBV20-1 and TRBJ1-1; D remains ambiguous. The CDR3 is 13 residues long. The germline gives CDR1 DFQATT, CDR2 SNEGSKA (reference sequence). V was cut by 6 bases and J by 3 bases, with 14 bases left in between. CDR3 in amino acids: CSASAEADTEAFF. The CDR3 DNA reads as TGCAGTGCCTCCGCGGAGGCGGACACTGAAGCTTTCTTT.

The table lists this clonotype with a few counts. The V gene is TRBV9, the J gene TRBJ2-3, with D hard to call. The germline V and J ends were trimmed by 1 base and 4 bases, with 7 bases remaining between them. This CDR3 comprises 13 residues. Germline CDR1 SGDLS, CDR2 YYNGEE. The CDR3: CASSVNSADTQYF. In DNA form, the CDR3 reads TGTGCCAGCAGCGTAAATTCAGCAGATACGCAGTATTTT.

The chain carries TRBV27 and TRBJ2-7; TRBD2 might be the D (6 bases). CDR1 is MNHEY and CDR2 is SMNVEV in the germline V gene (reference sequence). Trimming pared 0 bases from V and 3 bases from J, leaving 12 bases between. The CDR3 is 15 amino acids. CDR3 sequence: CASSLSPRGGYEQYF. CDR3 sequence (DNA): TGTGCCAGCAGTTTATCTCCCCGGGGAGGCTACGAGCAGTACTTC.

The chain uses TRBV20-1 and TRBJ2-2; no firm D call. This CDR3 has 16 residues. From germline, CDR1 is DFQATT and CDR2 SNEGSKA (reference sequence). The V end was cut by 2 bases, the J end by 1 base, with 14 bases between. This CDR3 reads CSARLPPSLNTGELFF. In nucleotides, the CDR3 is TGCAGTGCTAGACTCCCGCCTAGTTTGAACACCGGGGAGCTGTTTTTT.

The chain couples TRBV9 to TRBJ2-3; D gene uncertain. Germline V gene data show CDR1 as SGDLS and CDR2 as YYNGEE. CDR3 length: 18 amino acids. Trimming removed 0 bases at V and 0 bases at J, with 17 bases between. DNA for the CDR3: TGTGCCAGCAGCGTAGGTCCAGGCGCGGCCGTCAGCACAGATACGCAGTATTTT. Its translation is CASSVGPGAAVSTDTQYF. The full variable domain, completed using reference TRBV9 and TRBJ2-3, is DSGVTQTPKHLITATGQRVTLRCSPRSGDLSVYWYQQSLDQGLQFLIQYYNGEERAKGNILERFSAQQFPDLHSELNLSSLELGDSALYFCASSVGPGAAVSTDTQYFGPGTRLTVL.

In its sample, this clonotype was seen many times. V usage is TRBV5-1 and J usage is TRBJ2-7, with TRBD1 matching 10 bases. CDR3 length: 16 residues. J gave up 6 bases and V 3 bases, and 12 bases lay outside the gene matches. Germline V gene sequence: CDR1 SGHRS, CDR2 YFSETQ. CDR3 residues: CASSWGGDRGRLEQYF. The CDR3 DNA follows: TGCGCCAGCAGCTGGGGGGGAGACAGGGGGCGTCTCGAGCAGTACTTC.

DNA for the CDR3: TGCGCCAGCAGCCACCGGACAGGGGAAAACATTCAGTACTTC. It translates to CASSHRTGENIQYF. This chain links TRBV4-3 with TRBJ2-4, with TRBD1 matching over 9 bases. CDR1 and CDR2 from the germline V gene are LGHNA and YSLEER. The J segment lost 5 bases and the V segment lost 3 bases, leaving 2 bases of the junction unmatched. This CDR3 region has 14 residues.

The sample holds a few counts of this clonotype. The chain carries TRBV7-2 and TRBJ2-1; D not resolved. V lost 5 bases and J 6 bases, leaving 11 bases between the germline ends. This CDR3 contains 13 residues. CDR1 SGHTA and CDR2 FQGNSA come from the germline V gene. CDR3 nucleotide sequence: TGTGCCAGCAGCATACGCCTCGGCAATGAGCAGTTCTTC. Translated, it gives CASSIRLGNEQFF.

This clonotype occurred a few times. The chain has TRBV7-3 and TRBJ2-7; 7 positions match TRBD1. This CDR3 has 13 amino acids. V dropped 5 bases and J dropped 3; count of bases not matched to a gene: 4. The germline V gene encodes CDR1 SGHTA and CDR2 FQGTGA. The DNA of the CDR3 is TGTGCCAGCAGCCAGACAGGGCACTACGAGCAGTACTTC. This sequence encodes CASSQTGHYEQYF.

This clonotype occurred a few times. This rearrangement joins TRBV28 to TRBJ2-7; 12 bases align to TRBD2. The germline CDR1 and CDR2 sequences are MDHEN and SYDVKM. This CDR3 is built from 16 residues. V gave up 4 bases and J gave up 1 base; unmatched junction bases: 5. This CDR3 reads CASSSLAGGISYEQYF. The CDR3 coding sequence is TGTGCCAGCAGTTCCCTAGCGGGAGGGATTTCCTACGAGCAGTACTTC.

This chain joins TRBV29-1 and TRBJ2-6; possibly TRBD2 for D (5 bases). V lost 4 bases to trimming and J lost 2 bases, with 6 bases between them. The CDR3 extends over 13 amino acids. CDR1 is SQVTM, CDR2 ANQGSEA, per germline. The CDR3 reads CSVAGTGANVLTF. CDR3 nucleotide sequence: TGCAGCGTTGCGGGGACTGGGGCCAACGTCCTGACTTTC.

This chain connects TRBV5-1 to TRBJ2-7; 10 bases are a match to TRBD1. The ends lost 4 bases at V and 2 bases at J; junction bases unmatched: 6. CDR3 length: 15 amino acids. Germline loops: CDR1 SGHRS, CDR2 YFSETQ. The DNA of the CDR3 is TGCGCCAGCAGCCCAGTCGGACAGGGGGCCTACGAGCAGTACTTC. Encoded protein: CASSPVGQGAYEQYF.

The CDR3 nucleotides read TGCGCCAGCAGCTTGGGACAGCGAAAAGATACGCAGTATTTT. This translates into CASSLGQRKDTQYF. The chain carries TRBV5-1 and TRBJ2-3; maybe TRBD1 (5 bases). Trimming pared 0 bases from V and 5 bases from J, leaving 10 bases between. The germline gives CDR1 SGHRS, CDR2 YFSETQ. This CDR3 has 14 amino acids. Based on the CDR3 plus reference TRBV5-1 and TRBJ2-3, the full variable domain is KAGVTQTPRYLIKTRGQQVTLSCSPISGHRSVSWYQQTPGQGLQFLFEYFSETQRNKGNFPGRFSGRQFSNSRSEMNVSTLELGDSALYLCASSLGQRKDTQYFGPGTRLTVL.

A few counts support this clonotype. The chain couples TRBV5-5 to TRBJ1-6; D is ambiguous. V was shortened by 2 bases and J by 5 bases, with 5 bases between the two germline ends. CDR3 size: 13 residues. Germline V gene data show CDR1 as SGHKS and CDR2 as YYEKEE (reference sequence). The CDR3 DNA reads as TGTGCCAGCAGCTTCCGGGATAATTCACCCCTCCACTTT. This sequence encodes CASSFRDNSPLHF.